This entry features one TCR beta chain sequence. The TCR library protocol attached unique molecular identifiers to the individual cDNA molecules. TCRdb fed the 5' RACE reads into MiXCR, producing one record per CDR3 protein. The sample yields more than 85,000 distinct CDR3 sequences, 15% to 20% seen once. The data were taken from a study of early T cells in non-severe SARS-CoV-2 infection. CDR1 LGHNA and CDR2 YSLEER come from the germline V gene. V lost 1 base, J lost 7 bases, and 14 bases stayed unmatched. The CDR3 is 19 residues long. J is TRBJ2-1 and V is TRBV4-3; 12 positions agree with TRBD2. Input material: whole blood. This sequence was found in an adult who was a healthcare worker with PCR-confirmed SARS-CoV-2 infection or an uninfected control (not recorded which). The CDR3 region is CASSQARLAGAPIQNEQFF. In DNA form, the CDR3 reads TGCGCCAGCAGCCAAGCTAGACTAGCGGGAGCCCCCATACAGAATGAGCAGTTCTTC.